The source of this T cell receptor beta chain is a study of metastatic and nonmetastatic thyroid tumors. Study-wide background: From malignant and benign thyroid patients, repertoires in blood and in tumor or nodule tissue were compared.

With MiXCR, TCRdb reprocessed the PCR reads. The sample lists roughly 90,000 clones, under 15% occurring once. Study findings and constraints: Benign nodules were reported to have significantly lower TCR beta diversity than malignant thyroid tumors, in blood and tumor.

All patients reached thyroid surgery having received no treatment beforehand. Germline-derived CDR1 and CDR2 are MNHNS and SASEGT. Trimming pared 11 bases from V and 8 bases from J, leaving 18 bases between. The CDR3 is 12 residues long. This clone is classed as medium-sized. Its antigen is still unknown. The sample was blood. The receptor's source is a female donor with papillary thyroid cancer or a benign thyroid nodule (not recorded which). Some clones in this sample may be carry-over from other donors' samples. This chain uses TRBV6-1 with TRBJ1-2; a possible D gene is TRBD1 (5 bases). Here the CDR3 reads CAGAGGAGGYTF. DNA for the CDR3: TGTGCCGGCGCAGGCGGGGCAGGGGGCTACACCTTC.